The T cell receptor (beta chain) described here comes from a study of blood T cells in healthy people across ages. This clonotype occurred a few times. It was with a sample-barcoded 5' primer and a J-beta primer mix that a second PCR of about 6 to 12 cycles was run. TCRdb passed the 5' RACE reads through MiXCR, listing each CDR3 protein once. Among 750,000 to 950,000 distinct CDR3 sequences, around 25% were seen once, and the ten largest hold less than 3.5%. This same sample was also part of a study on T cells of mothers and their children.

The sequenced sample consisted of blood. The origin of this receptor is a boy aged 5-17 years in good health.

The CDR3 loop is CASSQGFAGANEQFF. In DNA form, the CDR3 reads TGTGCCAGCAGTCAGGGGTTTGCAGGAGCGAATGAGCAGTTCTTC. The chain has TRBV25-1 and TRBJ2-1, with TRBD1 as a possible D gene (6 bases). The germline V gene encodes CDR1 MGHDK and CDR2 SYGVNS. Deletions cut 5 bases from V and 7 bases from J, with 18 bases between. The CDR3 is 15 residues long.